This TCR beta chain was captured in a study of beta chain features in type 1 diabetes. Germline V gene sequence: CDR1 SGHRS, CDR2 YFSETQ. The CDR3 is 15 amino acids. V was pared by 0 bases and J by 1 base, with 10 bases between. The study, taken as a whole, reports: TCRB CDR3s from Type 1 diabetes patients were moderately but significantly shorter in all four CD4+ subsets.

Expressed TCRB transcripts were sequenced because the entire RNA isolate underwent reverse transcription. This table comes from immunoSEQ multiplex PCR, and its TCRdb copy is limited to in-frame clones, with some not included. The sample includes 600,000 to 700,000 clones, roughly 13% seen only once; the top ten take about 0.02%. On this clone: Its antigen is not known.

The sequenced sample consisted of naive CD4+ T cells from blood. This TCR was sampled from a man aged 18 to 35 with type 1 diabetes. The rearrangement uses TRBV5-1 and TRBJ2-5, with D unclear. CDR3 residues: CASSLDPRVQETQYF. DNA of the CDR3: TGCGCCAGCAGCTTGGACCCTAGGGTCCAAGAGACCCAGTACTTC. Filled out from reference TRBV5-1 and TRBJ2-5, the complete variable domain reads KAGVTQTPRYLIKTRGQQVTLSCSPISGHRSVSWYQQTPGQGLQFLFEYFSETQRNKGNFPGRFSGRQFSNSRSEMNVSTLELGDSALYLCASSLDPRVQETQYFGPGTRLLVL.